The 14 T cell receptor beta chains below come from one sample, sequenced in a study of T-cell memory formation after mild COVID-19. MiXCR, run by TCRdb on the 5' RACE reads, gives a single entry per CDR3 protein. The sample has about 110,000 distinct CDR3 sequences, about 18% seen once. The sample comprised PBMCs or a T cell subset sorted from them (not recorded which). Every receptor here comes from a man aged 18 to 30 who had mild COVID-19 (a few samples of this study predate the infection). Cell type and time point are not known.

The V and J genes are TRBV4-3 and TRBJ2-1, with a possible D match to TRBD2 (6 bases). Per germline, CDR1 LGHNA and CDR2 YSLEER. This CDR3 is 14 amino acids long. The V and J ends lost 3 bases and 9 bases respectively, with 15 bases between them. In DNA, the CDR3 is TGCGCCAGCAGCCAGGAGACTAGGTCGTTTGAGCAGTTCTTC. It encodes CASSQETRSFEQFF.

J is TRBJ2-5 and V is TRBV6-5, with D unclear. Looked up from germline, CDR1 is MNHEY and CDR2 is SVGAGI. This CDR3 spans 14 amino acids. V gave up 4 bases and J gave up 1 base, with 10 bases separating them. The chain's CDR3 is CASSSLTSQETQYF. The CDR3, as DNA: TGTGCCAGCAGTTCACTCACTTCCCAAGAGACCCAGTACTTC.

For the CDR3, the DNA is TGCGCCAGCAGCCCCGCGCCGCCCCACAGCAACTATGGCTACACCTTC. Its protein product is CASSPAPPHSNYGYTF. The gene calls are TRBV5-1 and TRBJ1-2; D is unresolved. Germline CDR1 and CDR2: SGHRS and YFSETQ. V lost 4 bases, J lost 2 bases, and 18 bases lay in between. There are 16 residues in the CDR3.

The chain combines TRBV11-2 with TRBJ1-1, with D hard to call. Trimming removed 5 bases at V and 4 bases at J, with 14 bases between. Germline CDR1 reads SGHAT; CDR2 reads FQNNGV. The CDR3 has 14 amino acids. The CDR3 is CASSPYGSGTEAFF. CDR3 DNA: TGTGCCAGCAGCCCATATGGGAGTGGCACTGAAGCTTTCTTT. The variable domain in full, with the rest retrieved from reference TRBV11-2 and TRBJ1-1, is EAGVAQSPRYKIIEKRQSVAFWCNPISGHATLYWYQQILGQGPKLLIQFQNNGVVDDSQLPKDRFSAERLKGVDSTLKIQPAKLEDSAVYLCASSPYGSGTEAFFGQGTRLTVV.

The genes are TRBV7-2 and TRBJ2-7, with 8 bases that match TRBD1. The V and J ends lost 2 bases and 3 bases, in that order; junction bases with no gene match: 6. Looked up from germline, CDR1 is SGHTA and CDR2 is FQGNSA. This CDR3 is built from 15 residues. The CDR3 DNA is TGTGCCAGCAGCTTATCCGGGACAGGTAGCTACGAGCAGTACTTC. It yields the protein CASSLSGTGSYEQYF.

The sample holds a few counts of this clonotype. The J gene is TRBJ2-1, the V gene TRBV20-1, with D perhaps TRBD1 or TRBD2 (6 bases each). V lost 7 bases, J lost 7 bases, and 20 bases lay in between. CDR3 length: 14 amino acids. Germline V gene lookup returns CDR1 DFQATT and CDR2 SNEGSKA (reference sequence). The DNA for the CDR3 is TGCAGTGTTCTCAAGGGGGGACCTTTGAATGAGCAGTTCTTC. It encodes CSVLKGGPLNEQFF.

The chain joins TRBV29-1 to TRBJ2-2; TRBD2 is a possible D gene (6 bases). Trimming cost V 3 bases and J 5 bases, with 10 bases left between them. The CDR3 has 13 amino acids. The germline gives CDR1 SQVTM, CDR2 ANQGSEA. CDR3 sequence (DNA): TGCAGCGTTGATGGACGGGGGACCGGGGAGCTGTTTTTT. Residues: CSVDGRGTGELFF.

The V call is TRBV12-3 or TRBV12-4, the J call TRBJ2-7, with 8 positions matching TRBD1. The CDR3 is 13 residues long. V was pared by 6 bases and J by 0 bases, with 1 base of the junction left unmatched. CDR3 sequence (DNA): TGTGCCAGCAGGGACAGGGCCTCCTACGAGCAGTACTTC. It yields the protein CASRDRASYEQYF.

This clonotype has just a few counts. V usage is TRBV28 and J usage is TRBJ2-4; D is unresolved. CDR1 is MDHEN and CDR2 is SYDVKM in the germline V gene. CDR3 length: 13 residues. Trimming pared 8 bases from V and 3 bases from J, leaving 11 bases between. The CDR3 DNA reads TGTGCCAGCCTATCACGCCGCAAAAACATTCAGTACTTC. This sequence encodes CASLSRRKNIQYF.

This clonotype came up a few times. This chain connects TRBV9 to TRBJ2-5; 13 bases line up with TRBD2. V shed 4 bases and J 4 bases; nucleotides not matched to a gene: 4. The CDR3 is 15 amino acids. Germline-derived CDR1 and CDR2 are SGDLS and YYNGEE. CDR3 sequence (DNA): TGTGCCAGCAGCTCACTAGCGGGGGGGTTAGAGACCCAGTACTTC. This codes for CASSSLAGGLETQYF.

The J gene is TRBJ1-5, the V gene TRBV7-2, with a weak D call TRBD1 (5 bases). The ends were cut back, 5 bases at V and 2 bases at J, with 16 bases in the middle. CDR3 length: 16 amino acids. CDR1 SGHTA and CDR2 FQGNSA come from the germline V gene. CDR3 coding DNA: TGTGCCAGCAGCCCCGGGACCGCCAATGGCAATCAGCCCCAGCATTTT. Translated: CASSPGTANGNQPQHF.

This sequence joins TRBV7-2 and TRBJ1-1, with 8 bases that match TRBD1. Trimming at V came to 0 bases and at J to 6 bases, leaving 0 bases not matched to a gene. The CDR3 has 13 residues. Germline values: CDR1 SGHTA, CDR2 FQGNSA. The CDR3 sequence: CASSLATGAEAFF. The CDR3 coding sequence is TGTGCCAGCAGCTTAGCGACAGGGGCTGAAGCTTTCTTT. The variable domain in full, with the rest retrieved from reference TRBV7-2 and TRBJ1-1, is GAGVSQSPSNKVTEKGKDVELRCDPISGHTALYWYRQSLGQGLEFLIYFQGNSAPDKSGLPSDRFSAERTGGSVSTLTIQRTQQEDSAVYLCASSLATGAEAFFGQGTRLTVV.

The gene calls are TRBV2 and TRBJ2-5; 7 nucleotides agree with TRBD2. V was pared by 6 bases and J by 4 bases, with 11 bases of the junction left unmatched. The CDR3 extends over 15 amino acids. Germline V lookup: CDR1 SNHLY, CDR2 FYNNEI. CDR3 sequence (DNA): TGTGCCAGCAGCGTTTCTCGGGGGGTTGGAGAGACCCAGTACTTC. Protein sequence: CASSVSRGVGETQYF.

This chain connects TRBV19 to TRBJ1-2; 7 bases are a match to TRBD1. Germline V CDR1 and CDR2: LNHDA, SQIVND (reference sequence). This CDR3 contains 13 residues. V lost 6 bases to trimming and J lost 4 bases; unmatched junction nucleotides: 5. The CDR3 coding sequence is TGTGCCAGTAGGGGACAGAAATCCTATGGCTACACCTTC. This translates into CASRGQKSYGYTF.